The next 10 T cell receptor beta chains were all read from a single sample in a study of T cell repertoires in cytomegalovirus infection. TCRdb recomputed calls from the reads with MiXCR, one row per CDR3 protein. The sample lists around 740,000 distinct CDR3 sequences; roughly 36% were seen once. What was sequenced was PBMCs. Receptor source: a human donor in good health (CMV status not recorded). Some clones in this sample may be carry-over from other donors' samples.

This chain connects TRBV7-8 to TRBJ2-5; 10 bases are shared with TRBD2. Trimming cost V 1 base and J 4 bases; bases outside gene matches: 6. Germline CDR1 is SGHVS and CDR2 is FQNEAQ. The CDR3 length is 16 residues. This CDR3 reads CASSLGGIAGGETQYF. The CDR3 DNA is TGTGCCAGCAGCTTAGGAGGCATAGCGGGAGGAGAGACCCAGTACTTC. The whole variable domain, filled in from reference TRBV7-8 and TRBJ2-5, reads GAGVSQSPRYKVAKRGQDVALRCDPISGHVSLFWYQQALGQGPEFLTYFQNEAQLDKSGLPSDRFFAERPEGSVSTLKIQRTQQEDSAVYLCASSLGGIAGGETQYFGPGTRLLVL.

In its sample, this clonotype was seen a few times. This chain links TRBV7-2 with TRBJ1-2; TRBD1 matches at 11 bases. The CDR3 extends over 16 amino acids. CDR1 and CDR2 (germline): SGHTA, FQGNSA. The ends lost 5 bases at V and 6 bases at J; junction bases unmatched: 11. CDR3 bases: TGTGCCAGCAGCGCGGACAGGGGGCGCTTCTCGGATGGCTACACCTTC. Protein sequence: CASSADRGRFSDGYTF.

The J gene is TRBJ2-7, the V gene TRBV5-5; no reliable D call. Trimming stripped 4 bases from V and 5 bases from J, with 10 bases between. Germline CDR1 reads SGHKS; CDR2 reads YYEKEE (reference sequence). The CDR3 runs 12 residues. The CDR3: CASSPNYDEQYF. The CDR3 region has the DNA TGTGCCAGCAGCCCAAATTACGACGAGCAGTACTTC.

The chain couples TRBV6-1 to TRBJ1-1; D unresolved. Germline V lookup: CDR1 MNHNS, CDR2 SASEGT. V lost 1 base and J lost 4, with 10 bases in between. The CDR3 extends over 14 amino acids. This CDR3 reads CASSEERAITEAFF. In nucleotides, the CDR3 is TGTGCCAGCAGTGAAGAGCGGGCGATCACTGAAGCTTTCTTT.

The chain is built from TRBV19 and TRBJ1-2; 9 bases are a match to TRBD1. Unmatched junction bases numbered 18, after V lost 5 bases and J lost 5 bases. The germline CDR1 and CDR2 sequences are LNHDA and SQIVND (reference sequence). The CDR3 is 18 amino acids. CDR3 sequence: CASSSAGITGGVRYGYTF. CDR3 DNA sequence: TGTGCCAGTAGTTCTGCCGGCATCACAGGGGGCGTTAGATATGGCTACACCTTC.

This clonotype was recorded a few times. The chain combines TRBV10-2 with TRBJ2-5, with D tentatively TRBD2 (6 bases). Trimming took 2 bases from V and 2 from J, leaving 12 bases between them. The CDR3 sequence is 15 residues long. Germline V gene sequence: CDR1 WSHSY, CDR2 SAAADI. As DNA, the CDR3 is TGCGCCAGCAGTGAGGTTATACGGGGGCAAGAGACCCAGTACTTC. Protein: CASSEVIRGQETQYF.

The chain recombines TRBV6-5 with TRBJ2-7; perhaps TRBD2 as D (6 bases). CDR1 and CDR2 from the germline V gene are MNHEY and SVGAGI. V shed 0 bases and J shed 7 bases, with 22 bases lying between them. This CDR3 is built from 17 residues. The CDR3 coding sequence is TGTGCCAGCAGTTACTCGAGGGAGGAAGCTCGGTCGGGTGAGCAGTACTTC. The encoded protein is CASSYSREEARSGEQYF.

CDR3 sequence (DNA): TGTGCCAGCAGCTTGTTACAGCCGGGGACTGAAGCTTTCTTT. This codes for CASSLLQPGTEAFF. The chain employs TRBV7-2 and TRBJ1-1; no clear D. The CDR3 length is 14 residues. Germline lookup yields CDR1 SGHTA and CDR2 FQGNSA. Trimming left V 3 bases short and J 5 bases short, with 13 bases between. Full variable domain (rest looked up from reference TRBV7-2 and TRBJ1-1): GAGVSQSPSNKVTEKGKDVELRCDPISGHTALYWYRQSLGQGLEFLIYFQGNSAPDKSGLPSDRFSAERTGGSVSTLTIQRTQQEDSAVYLCASSLLQPGTEAFFGQGTRLTVV.

This clonotype appeared a few times. The chain recombines TRBV10-3 with TRBJ2-7; 15 bases line up with TRBD2. This CDR3 has 15 residues. The V gene's germline CDR1 is ENHRY and CDR2 SYGVKD. The trim removed 8 bases at V and 3 bases at J, leaving 5 bases unmatched. The CDR3 reads CAIGGLAGGIYEQYF. In nucleotides, the CDR3 is TGTGCCATCGGCGGACTAGCGGGAGGGATCTACGAGCAGTACTTC.

V gene TRBV5-1 combines with J gene TRBJ2-3; 9 bases are a match to TRBD1. Germline V gene sequence: CDR1 SGHRS, CDR2 YFSETQ. The CDR3 consists of 15 residues. With V trimmed by 5 bases and J by 2 bases, 6 bases remained unmatched. In DNA, the CDR3 is TGCGCCAGCAGATGGGGGGACAGGGCCACAGATACGCAGTATTTT. Encoded protein: CASRWGDRATDTQYF.